The 11 T cell receptor beta chains below come from one sample, sequenced in a study of blood T cell repertoires in COVID-19. Libraries were prepared by immunoSEQ multiplex PCR; TCRdb keeps only in-frame clonotypes and omits some of them. The sample records 110,000 or so clones, about nine tenths being singletons. Material for sequencing was peripheral blood. These receptors all stem from a human donor in a cohort sampled during active COVID-19.

In nucleotides, the CDR3 is TGTGCCAGCTGCATGGACAGGGTAACAGATACGCAGTATTTT. This encodes CASCMDRVTDTQYF. This rearrangement joins TRBV27 to TRBJ2-3, with TRBD1 matching 8 bases. The CDR3 loop spans 14 amino acids. With V trimmed by 8 bases and J by 3 bases, 7 bases remained unmatched. Germline CDR1 and CDR2: MNHEY and SMNVEV (reference sequence).

This chain uses TRBV11-2 with TRBJ1-1; perhaps TRBD1 as D (5 bases). Germline V lookup: CDR1 SGHAT, CDR2 FQNNGV. CDR3 length: 15 residues. The germline V and J ends were trimmed by 2 bases and 8 bases, with 18 bases remaining between them. CDR3 loop: CASSLRGIRGEEAFF. The DNA of the CDR3 is TGTGCCAGCAGCTTACGGGGCATCCGGGGGGAGGAAGCTTTCTTT.

The V call is TRBV5-1, the J call TRBJ1-1; TRBD1 agrees at 7 bases. CDR1 and CDR2 from the germline V gene are SGHRS and YFSETQ. Losses at the gene ends were 2 bases for V and 1 base for J; bases not matched to a gene: 5. The CDR3 extends over 15 amino acids. CDR3 sequence reads: CASSFMQGGNTEAFF. CDR3 sequence (DNA): TGCGCCAGCAGCTTTATGCAGGGGGGGAACACTGAAGCTTTCTTT.

This chain uses TRBV5-4 with TRBJ2-2, with TRBD2 matching over 7 bases. J was trimmed by 5 bases and V by 2 bases; bases with no gene match: 9. The germline V gene has CDR1 SGHNT and CDR2 YYREEE (reference sequence). There are 16 residues in the CDR3. Here the CDR3 reads CASSFEWGGPTGELFF. The CDR3, as DNA: TGTGCCAGCAGCTTTGAGTGGGGAGGGCCGACCGGGGAGCTGTTTTTT. Supplemented by reference TRBV5-4 and TRBJ2-2, the full variable domain reads ETGVTQSPTHLIKTRGQQVTLRCSSQSGHNTVSWYQQALGQGPQFIFQYYREEENGRGNFPPRFSGLQFPNYSSELNVNALELDDSALYLCASSFEWGGPTGELFFGEGSRLTVL.

This rearrangement joins TRBV24-1 to TRBJ1-2; weak D call: TRBD1 (5 bases). Germline values: CDR1 KGHDR, CDR2 SFDVKD. This CDR3 region has 14 residues. Trimming left V 7 bases short and J 5 bases short, with 16 bases between. The DNA of the CDR3 is TGTGCCACCAGGGACAAAGGCAGGGTATATGGCTACACCTTC. The encoded protein is CATRDKGRVYGYTF.

The CDR3 protein is CATSDRYTQYF. The CDR3 DNA reads as TGTGCCACCAGTGACAGGTATACGCAGTATTTT. This chain links TRBV24-1 with TRBJ2-3; D gene uncertain. V was shortened by 4 bases and J by 7 bases, with 5 bases between the two germline ends. The CDR3 totals 11 residues. The germline V gene has CDR1 KGHDR and CDR2 SFDVKD.

This clone was seen more than once but under ten times. The chain combines TRBV6-5 with TRBJ1-1; TRBD1 aligns across 7 bases. With V trimmed by 8 bases and J by 12 bases, 15 bases remained unmatched. CDR1 MNHEY and CDR2 SVGAGI come from the germline V gene. CDR3 length: 13 residues. The CDR3 here is CASVIQGVQKSFF. The CDR3 DNA sequence: TGTGCCAGCGTTATTCAGGGGGTACAGAAGTCTTTCTTT.

The chain is built from TRBV5-6 and TRBJ1-2, with TRBD1 identical over 12 bases. The germline gives CDR1 SGHDT, CDR2 YYEEEE. V lost 4 bases and J lost 12; bases outside the gene matches: 13. There are 15 residues in the CDR3. The CDR3 region has the DNA TGTGCCAGCAGCCGAGGGGCCGGGACAGGGGGCAGAAACACCTTC. The encoded protein is CASSRGAGTGGRNTF.

CDR3 sequence reads: CAISPETVGNTIYF. CDR3 DNA sequence: TGTGCCATCAGCCCCGAGACAGTTGGAAACACCATATATTTT. This sequence joins TRBV10-3 and TRBJ1-3; D possibly corresponds to TRBD1 (5 bases). CDR3 length: 14 amino acids. Germline V lookup: CDR1 ENHRY, CDR2 SYGVKD. The V gene lost 6 bases and the J gene lost 3 bases, with 12 bases spanning the gap.

The chain has TRBV3-1 (or the pseudogene TRBV3-2) and TRBJ2-2; TRBD2 agrees at 13 bases. CDR1 and CDR2 from the germline V gene are LGHDT and YNNKEL (reference sequence). CDR3 size: 16 residues. With 5 bases clipped from V and 7 bases from J, the junction kept 7 bases outside the gene matches. The CDR3 sequence is CASSTRTSGGVGELFF. CDR3 DNA sequence: TGTGCCAGCAGCACCCGGACTAGCGGGGGTGTCGGGGAGCTGTTTTTT.

V and J are TRBV4-2 and TRBJ2-2; the D gene is possibly TRBD1 (6 bases). Trimming cost V 0 bases and J 6 bases, with 11 bases left between them. Germline V gene sequence: CDR1 LGHNA, CDR2 YNFKEQ. The CDR3 consists of 15 residues. The CDR3 nucleotides read TGTGCCAGCAGCCAAGATCGACAGGCTGCCGGGGAGCTGTTTTTT. Its translation is CASSQDRQAAGELFF.